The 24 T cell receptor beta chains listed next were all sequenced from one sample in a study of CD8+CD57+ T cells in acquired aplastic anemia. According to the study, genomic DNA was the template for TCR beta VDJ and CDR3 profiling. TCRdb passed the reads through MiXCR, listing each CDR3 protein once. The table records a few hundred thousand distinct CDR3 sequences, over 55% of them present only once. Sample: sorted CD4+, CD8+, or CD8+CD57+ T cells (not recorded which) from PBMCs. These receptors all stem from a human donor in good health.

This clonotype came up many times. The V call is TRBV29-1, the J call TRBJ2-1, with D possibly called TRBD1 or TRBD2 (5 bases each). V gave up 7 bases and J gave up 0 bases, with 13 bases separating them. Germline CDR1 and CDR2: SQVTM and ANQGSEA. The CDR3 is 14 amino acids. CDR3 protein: CSGRDGSSYNEQFF. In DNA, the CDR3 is TGCAGCGGTCGGGACGGTAGCTCCTACAATGAGCAGTTCTTC.

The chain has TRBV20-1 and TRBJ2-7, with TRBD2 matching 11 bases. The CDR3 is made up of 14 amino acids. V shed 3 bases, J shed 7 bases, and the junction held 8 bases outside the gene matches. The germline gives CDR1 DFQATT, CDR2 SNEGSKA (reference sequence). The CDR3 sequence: CSARVAGGPGEQYF. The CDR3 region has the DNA TGCAGTGCTAGGGTAGCGGGAGGGCCGGGGGAGCAGTACTTC.

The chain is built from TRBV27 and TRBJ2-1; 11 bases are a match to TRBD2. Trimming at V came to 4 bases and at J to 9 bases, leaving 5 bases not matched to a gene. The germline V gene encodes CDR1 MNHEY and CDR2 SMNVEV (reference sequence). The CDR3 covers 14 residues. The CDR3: CASSYSGGASEQFF. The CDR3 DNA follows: TGTGCCAGCAGTTATAGCGGGGGGGCCAGTGAGCAGTTCTTC.

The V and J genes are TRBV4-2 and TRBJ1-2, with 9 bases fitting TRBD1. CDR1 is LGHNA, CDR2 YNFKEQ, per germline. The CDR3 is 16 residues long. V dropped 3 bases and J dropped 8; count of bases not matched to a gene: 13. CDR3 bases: TGTGCCAGCAGCCAGCCGGGACAGGGTTTCTCCGGCGGCTACACCTTC. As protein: CASSQPGQGFSGGYTF.

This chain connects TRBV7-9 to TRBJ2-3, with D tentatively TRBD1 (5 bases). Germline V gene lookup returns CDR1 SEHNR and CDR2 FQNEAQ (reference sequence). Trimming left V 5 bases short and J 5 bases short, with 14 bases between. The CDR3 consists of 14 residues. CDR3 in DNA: TGTGCCAGCAGCCCCGTTAGGGGTCGAGATACGCAGTATTTT. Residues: CASSPVRGRDTQYF.

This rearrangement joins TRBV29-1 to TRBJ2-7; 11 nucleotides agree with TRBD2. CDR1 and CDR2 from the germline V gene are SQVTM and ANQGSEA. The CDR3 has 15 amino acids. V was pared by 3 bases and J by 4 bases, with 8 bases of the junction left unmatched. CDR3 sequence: CSVDGLAGGGYEQYF. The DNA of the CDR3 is TGCAGCGTTGACGGTCTAGCGGGAGGCGGGTACGAGCAGTACTTC.

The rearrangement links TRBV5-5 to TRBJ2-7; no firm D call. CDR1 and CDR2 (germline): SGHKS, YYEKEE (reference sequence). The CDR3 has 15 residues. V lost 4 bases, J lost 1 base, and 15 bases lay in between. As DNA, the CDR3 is TGTGCCAGCAGCGGAGATTCGGCCGGATCCTACGAGCAGTACTTC. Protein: CASSGDSAGSYEQYF.

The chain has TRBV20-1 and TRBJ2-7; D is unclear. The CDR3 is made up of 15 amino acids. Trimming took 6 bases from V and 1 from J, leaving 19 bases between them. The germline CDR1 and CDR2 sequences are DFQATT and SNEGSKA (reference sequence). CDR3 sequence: CSASSDNFGSYEQYF. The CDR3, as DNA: TGCAGTGCCAGCAGCGACAATTTCGGGTCCTACGAGCAGTACTTC.

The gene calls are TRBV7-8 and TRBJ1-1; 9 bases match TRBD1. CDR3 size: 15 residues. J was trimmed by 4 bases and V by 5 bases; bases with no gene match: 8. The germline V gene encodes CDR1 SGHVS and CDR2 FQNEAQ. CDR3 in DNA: TGTGCCAGCAGCCGAACGACAGGGGGGATCACTGAAGCTTTCTTT. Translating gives CASSRTTGGITEAFF.

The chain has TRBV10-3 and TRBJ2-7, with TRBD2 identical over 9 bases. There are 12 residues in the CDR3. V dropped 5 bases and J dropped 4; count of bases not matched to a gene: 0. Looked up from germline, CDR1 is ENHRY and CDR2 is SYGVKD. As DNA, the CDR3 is TGTGCCATCAGTAGCGGGGGGTACGAGCAGTACTTC. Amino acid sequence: CAISSGGYEQYF.

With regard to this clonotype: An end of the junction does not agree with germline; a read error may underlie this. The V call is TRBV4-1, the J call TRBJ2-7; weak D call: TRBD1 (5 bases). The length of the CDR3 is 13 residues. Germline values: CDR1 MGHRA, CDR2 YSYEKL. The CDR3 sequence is CASGRVGSTGLDF. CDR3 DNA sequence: TGCGCCAGCGGCCGAGTCGGGTCTACAGGCCTCGACTTC.

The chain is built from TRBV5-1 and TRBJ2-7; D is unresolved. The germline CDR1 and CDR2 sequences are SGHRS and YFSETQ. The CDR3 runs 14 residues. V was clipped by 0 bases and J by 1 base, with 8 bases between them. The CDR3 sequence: CASSLDSLSYEQYF. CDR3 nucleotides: TGCGCCAGCAGCTTGGACAGCTTATCCTACGAGCAGTACTTC.

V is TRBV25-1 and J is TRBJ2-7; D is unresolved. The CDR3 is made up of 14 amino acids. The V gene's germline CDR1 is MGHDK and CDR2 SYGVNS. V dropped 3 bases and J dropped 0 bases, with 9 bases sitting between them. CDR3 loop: CASSDSFLSYEQYF. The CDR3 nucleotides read TGTGCCAGCAGTGACAGTTTCCTCTCCTACGAGCAGTACTTC.

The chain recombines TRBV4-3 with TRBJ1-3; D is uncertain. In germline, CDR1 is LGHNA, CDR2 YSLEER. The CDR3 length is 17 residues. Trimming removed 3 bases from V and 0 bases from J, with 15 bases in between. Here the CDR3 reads CASSQSRGYLSGNTIYF. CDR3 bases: TGCGCCAGCAGCCAGAGCCGTGGGTACCTCTCTGGAAACACCATATATTTT.

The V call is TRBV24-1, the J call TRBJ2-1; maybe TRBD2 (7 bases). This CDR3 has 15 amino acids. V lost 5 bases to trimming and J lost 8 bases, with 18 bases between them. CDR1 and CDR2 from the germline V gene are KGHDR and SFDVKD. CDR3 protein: CATSGGGALLDEQFF. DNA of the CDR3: TGTGCCACCAGTGGAGGGGGGGCCCTCCTCGATGAGCAGTTCTTC.

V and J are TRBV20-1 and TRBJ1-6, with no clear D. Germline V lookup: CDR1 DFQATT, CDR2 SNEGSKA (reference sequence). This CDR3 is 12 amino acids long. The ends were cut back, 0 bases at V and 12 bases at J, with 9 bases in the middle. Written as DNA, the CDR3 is TGCAGTGCTAGAGATAATGGGGAACCCCTCCACTTT. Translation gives CSARDNGEPLHF.

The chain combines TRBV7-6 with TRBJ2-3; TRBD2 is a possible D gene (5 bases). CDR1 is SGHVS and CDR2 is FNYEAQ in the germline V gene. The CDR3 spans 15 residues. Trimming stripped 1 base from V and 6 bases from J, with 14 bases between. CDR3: CASSLEASPADTQYF. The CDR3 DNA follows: TGTGCCAGCAGCTTAGAGGCTAGCCCAGCTGATACGCAGTATTTT.

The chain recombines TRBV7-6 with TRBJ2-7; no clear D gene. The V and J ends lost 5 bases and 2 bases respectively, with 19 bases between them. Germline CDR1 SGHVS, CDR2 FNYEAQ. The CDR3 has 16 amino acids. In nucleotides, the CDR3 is TGTGCCAGCAGCCCACAACACGGAATTGTGGCCTACGAGCAGTACTTC. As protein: CASSPQHGIVAYEQYF.

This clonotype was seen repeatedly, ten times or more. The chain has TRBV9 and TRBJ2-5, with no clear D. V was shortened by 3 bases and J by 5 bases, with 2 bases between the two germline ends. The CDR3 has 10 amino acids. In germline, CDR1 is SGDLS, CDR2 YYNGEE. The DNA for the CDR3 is TGTGCCAGCAGCGGGGAGACCCAGTACTTC. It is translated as CASSGETQYF.

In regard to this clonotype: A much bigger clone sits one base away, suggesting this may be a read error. CDR3 loop: CASRTYGTGLMTEAFF. The DNA for the CDR3 is TGTGCCAGCAGAACCTACGGGACAGGGCTTATGACTGAAGCTTTCTTT. The rearrangement links TRBV12-3 or TRBV12-4 to TRBJ1-1; the match to TRBD1 covers 9 bases. The V and J ends lost 6 bases and 5 bases, in that order; junction bases with no gene match: 13. This CDR3 spans 16 amino acids.

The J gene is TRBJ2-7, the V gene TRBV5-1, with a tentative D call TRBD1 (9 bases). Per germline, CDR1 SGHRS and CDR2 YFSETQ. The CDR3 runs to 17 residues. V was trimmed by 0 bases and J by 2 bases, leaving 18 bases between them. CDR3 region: CASSLAGGDRAPYEQYF. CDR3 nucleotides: TGCGCCAGCAGCTTGGCCGGGGGGGACAGGGCGCCCTACGAGCAGTACTTC. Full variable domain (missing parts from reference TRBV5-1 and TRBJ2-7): KAGVTQTPRYLIKTRGQQVTLSCSPISGHRSVSWYQQTPGQGLQFLFEYFSETQRNKGNFPGRFSGRQFSNSRSEMNVSTLELGDSALYLCASSLAGGDRAPYEQYFGPGTRLTVT.

The CDR3 DNA follows: TGTGCCAGCAGCTTAGCCTTCGACAGGGGGCGATCTGGGAAACTGTTTTTT. Translating it yields CASSLAFDRGRSGKLFF. This chain links TRBV7-8 with TRBJ1-4; 10 bases fit TRBD1. The V and J ends lost 0 bases and 11 bases, in that order; junction bases with no gene match: 12. Looked up from germline, CDR1 is SGHVS and CDR2 is FQNEAQ. The CDR3 extends over 17 amino acids.

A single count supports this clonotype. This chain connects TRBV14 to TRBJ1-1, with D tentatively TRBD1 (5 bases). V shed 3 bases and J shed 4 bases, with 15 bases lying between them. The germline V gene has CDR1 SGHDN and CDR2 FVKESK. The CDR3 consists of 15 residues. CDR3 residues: CASSHQGRRGTEAFF. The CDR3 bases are TGTGCCAGCAGCCACCAGGGCAGGCGGGGCACTGAAGCTTTCTTT.

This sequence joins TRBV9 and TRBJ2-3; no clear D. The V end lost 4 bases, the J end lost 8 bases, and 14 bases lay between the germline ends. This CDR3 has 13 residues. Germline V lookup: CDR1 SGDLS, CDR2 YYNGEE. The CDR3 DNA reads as TGTGCCAGCAGCCCCGACGTTCATGGTACGCAGTATTTT. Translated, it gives CASSPDVHGTQYF.